This record concerns one TCR beta chain sequence. Per the original methods: Estimates of nucleated cell counts were drawn from the amplification of reference gene primers. Profiled with immunoSEQ multiplex PCR; TCRdb holds only in-frame clones, not every one. V and J calls and clone size follow that table, whereas D and trimming were derived from the DNA. The table records around 310,000 clones, almost 90% of them present only once. CDR1 and CDR2 from the germline V gene are MDHEN and SYDVKM. This CDR3 region has 16 residues. Trimming cost V 5 bases and J 6 bases; bases outside gene matches: 9. The data were taken from a study of blood T cell repertoires in COVID-19.

This receptor was obtained from a woman aged 40 to 50 with COVID-19, enrolled during active disease. This chain connects TRBV28 to TRBJ2-2; 10 nucleotides match TRBD2. The material sequenced was peripheral blood. This CDR3 reads CASSPGLAEGPGELFF. Here the CDR3 DNA reads TGTGCCAGCAGTCCCGGACTAGCGGAGGGCCCCGGGGAGCTGTTTTTT.